A selection of T cell receptor beta chains follows, all from one sample in a study of blood T cell repertoires in COVID-19. Produced via immunoSEQ multiplex PCR; TCRdb's table is partial and in-frame only. The top ten clones hold roughly 5% of a sample with 90,000 to 120,000 clones, approximately 88% of them seen once. The sample comprised peripheral blood. These receptors were taken from a human donor in a cohort sampled during active COVID-19. Both conserved end residues are part of each CDR3. D genes are given only for firm matches. Not all rows give a size; the values are once, few, many and, for expanded clones, a class.

v_call clone_size d_call cdr3_aa
TRBV6-2/TRBV6-3 . . CASSYSVSPLHF
TRBV7-8 . . CASSPRRVWGGRGTEAFF
TRBV6-5 . . CASSYSSRANGYTF
TRBV12-3/TRBV12-4 few . CASSGANQPQHF
TRBV12-3/TRBV12-4 . TRBD1 CASSLDRAGELFF
TRBV9 . . CASSVDNSAETQYF
TRBV6-6 . TRBD1 CASSTGQGGNSPLHF
TRBV5-1 . TRBD1 CASSFPDRDFTEAFF
TRBV27 . . CASSLEEFAGGGNTEAFF
TRBV19 . TRBD1 CATSTGIGHNEQFF
TRBV4-3 . . CASSQDLTGLTYEQYF
TRBV5-6 . . CASSFSGDTEAFF
TRBV4-1 . . CASSPTWEGRNTEAFF
TRBV27 . TRBD2 CASTGLAGGHEQFF
TRBV4-3 many TRBD1 CASSRDAIRDRGHEQYF
TRBV18 . TRBD1 CASSPPGTGGFYGYTF
TRBV4-1 . TRBD1 CASSQPGQGGNEQFF
TRBV19 . TRBD1 CASRAGGRYSNQPQHF
TRBV28 . . CASSQGTYEQYF
TRBV27 . . CASSFRGGEANQPQHF
TRBV7-9 . . CASSLAGRNEQFF
TRBV5-1 . TRBD1 CASSLYRQGNTGELFF
TRBV20-1 once . CSARGGSPLHF
TRBV9 . . CASSALTSTQQFF
TRBV20-1 . . CSGNPRGEAFF
TRBV11-3 . . CASSLAWGDLQSSTDTQYF
TRBV4-2 . . CASSQETRGSNQPQHF
TRBV19 . TRBD1 CASSPDRTGYGYTF
TRBV6-2/TRBV6-3 . . CASSTRGLTSGNTIYF
TRBV28 . TRBD1 CASSAGQGFTF
TRBV11-3 . . CASSLGVLAGNEQFF
TRBV6-6 medium-sized . CASSYVSFSNQPQHF
TRBV7-9 once TRBD1 CASIEGQAVTEAFF
TRBV4-1 . TRBD2 CASSLRAGVVNEQFF
TRBV2 . TRBD2 CASLPYPGEGKNIQYF
TRBV5-1 . TRBD2 CASSLAGGPNEQFF
TRBV6-5 few TRBD1 CATVNRTGVSPLHF
TRBV4-2 few . CASSQDPEGQPQHF
TRBV7-2 . . CASSLGAGMKGELFF
TRBV18 . TRBD1 CASSRGQRLEQYF
TRBV7-8 . . CASNSLEGVGANVLTF
TRBV4-3 . . CASSQQGHTDTQYF
TRBV28 . . CASSIKGGFRYEQYF
TRBV7-9 . . CASNKWTRGLTGELFF
TRBV2 . TRBD2 CASSETSGVFDTQYF
TRBV2 . . CASKGLTNYGYTF
TRBV7-8 . . CASSPTMGVKGNTIYF
TRBV30 . . CAWGIRGKRSDQPQHF
TRBV6-5 . . CASSPGGPRELFF
TRBV28 . . CASTGSSYNEQFF
TRBV19 . TRBD1 CASSLRSGGTNEKLFF